This paragraph reports one T cell receptor (beta chain). Its matching antigen is unknown. The data were taken from a study of T cell responses to AZD1222 COVID-19 vaccine. Study in general: Second-dose recipients at about 4 or about 12 weeks were treated as one pooled group.

V gave up 6 bases and J gave up 0 bases, with 14 bases separating them. Germline CDR1 SGHRS, CDR2 YFSETQ. The CDR3 extends over 15 amino acids. Profiling relied on immunoSEQ multiplex PCR, and the TCRdb table lists in-frame clones only, not all of them. The sample includes about 130,000 clones, 80% to 90% of them seen just once. General study points: Possibly, clonal diversity was underestimated; donors were largely white British and included more females. With two AZD1222 doses given, Spike-specific TCR breadth and depth both rose. Across the whole spike, CD4 TCRs peaked at regions 160-218 and 743-854.

This specimen was peripheral blood, taken on day 0 of AZD1222 vaccination. The TCR sequence derives from an adult in good health. The V call is TRBV5-1, the J call TRBJ2-3, with D tentatively TRBD2 (5 bases). The CDR3 sequence is CASKADYSSTDTQYF. As DNA, the CDR3 is TGCGCCAGCAAGGCCGACTACTCTAGCACAGATACGCAGTATTTT.